Following are 22 T cell receptor beta chains from one sample sequenced in a study of identical twins. TCRdb called the 5' RACE reads again in MiXCR, with one record for every CDR3 protein. Counted here are 640,000 or so distinct CDR3 sequences, around 6% occurring once; the ten biggest clones make up around 1.9%. Sequencing was done on a sample of naive T cells sorted from blood. The receptor set was obtained from a young man in good health.

This chain joins TRBV6-1 and TRBJ2-1; 14 bases match TRBD2. V lost 6 bases to trimming and J lost 9 bases; unmatched junction nucleotides: 7. Germline V gene data show CDR1 as MNHNS and CDR2 as SASEGT. This CDR3 spans 15 amino acids. Here the CDR3 DNA reads TGTGCCAGCAGCACCGGGACTAGCGGGAGCCGTGAGCAGTTCTTC. Translated, it gives CASSTGTSGSREQFF.

This rearrangement joins TRBV10-2 to TRBJ2-7; D possibly uses TRBD1 or TRBD2 (5 bases each). There are 15 residues in the CDR3. Germline V gene data show CDR1 as WSHSY and CDR2 as SAAADI. V lost 8 bases and J 1 base, leaving 18 bases between the germline ends. The CDR3: CASGDPGTQSYEQYF. The DNA of the CDR3 is TGCGCCAGCGGCGATCCCGGGACGCAGTCCTACGAGCAGTACTTC.

The sample holds many counts of this clonotype. This chain links TRBV12-3 or TRBV12-4 with TRBJ2-5; possibly TRBD1 or TRBD2 for D (5 bases each). The CDR3 runs to 12 residues. V was pared by 6 bases and J by 8 bases, with 13 bases between. The CDR3, as DNA: TGTGCCAGCAGGAGGGACCTGCGTACCCAGTACTTC. This encodes CASRRDLRTQYF.

The table lists this clonotype with many counts. The chain uses TRBV20-1 and TRBJ2-5, with D unresolved. Germline values: CDR1 DFQATT, CDR2 SNEGSKA (reference sequence). Between the trimmed V and J ends, which lost 0 bases and 5 bases, there was a span of 10 bases. The CDR3 has 13 residues. The CDR3 region is CSAREGHGETQYF. DNA of the CDR3: TGCAGTGCTAGAGAAGGTCACGGGGAGACCCAGTACTTC.

This clonotype was counted at least ten times. The chain is built from TRBV20-1 and TRBJ1-6; no clear D. CDR1 and CDR2 (germline): DFQATT, SNEGSKA (reference sequence). Trimming took 0 bases from V and 7 from J, leaving 10 bases between them. This CDR3 has 14 amino acids. Here the CDR3 DNA reads TGCAGTGCTAGAGATCGTGCGGGGAATTCACCCCTCCACTTT. It encodes CSARDRAGNSPLHF.

At least ten counts were recorded for this clonotype. J is TRBJ2-1 and V is TRBV12-3 or TRBV12-4; 9 bases agree with TRBD1. Trimming took 5 bases from V and 5 from J; bases not matched to a gene: 7. The CDR3 extends over 15 amino acids. The CDR3 region has the DNA TGTGCCAGCAGTCTAGGGACAGGGCTTAACAATGAGCAGTTCTTC. Amino acid sequence: CASSLGTGLNNEQFF.

This clonotype was counted between two and nine times. This chain connects TRBV20-1 to TRBJ2-1, with TRBD2 identical over 9 bases. J was trimmed by 7 bases and V by 2 bases; bases with no gene match: 3. This CDR3 comprises 13 residues. Germline-derived CDR1 and CDR2 are DFQATT and SNEGSKA (reference sequence). The CDR3 coding sequence is TGCAGTGCTAGACTAGCGGGATTTAATGAGCAGTTCTTC. Translation gives CSARLAGFNEQFF.

The chain uses TRBV5-1 and TRBJ1-4; no definite D call. Germline V gene lookup returns CDR1 SGHRS and CDR2 YFSETQ. V gave up 0 bases and J gave up 4 bases, with 13 bases separating them. The CDR3 loop spans 16 amino acids. This CDR3 is CASSLENASHNEKLFF. CDR3 in DNA: TGCGCCAGCAGCTTGGAAAACGCGTCTCATAATGAAAAACTGTTTTTT.

The chain recombines TRBV14 with TRBJ2-2; TRBD2 is a possible D gene (5 bases). Trimming removed 0 bases from V and 6 bases from J, with 20 bases in between. Germline V lookup: CDR1 SGHDN, CDR2 FVKESK. CDR3 length equals 18 residues. The CDR3 DNA follows: TGTGCCAGCAGCCAAGATCAGCGAGGGCCTCCGTGGTCCGGGGAGCTGTTTTTT. It translates to CASSQDQRGPPWSGELFF.

The chain combines TRBV27 with TRBJ2-6; 8 nucleotides match TRBD2. Germline assignment: CDR1 MNHEY and CDR2 SMNVEV (reference sequence). The trim removed 6 bases at V and 0 bases at J, leaving 4 bases unmatched. The CDR3 has 16 residues. The CDR3 is CASSHLAGSGANVLTF. The DNA of the CDR3 is TGTGCCAGCAGCCATCTAGCGGGCTCTGGGGCCAACGTCCTGACTTTC.

This clonotype has ten or more counts. The chain carries TRBV12-3 or TRBV12-4 and TRBJ2-2; 14 bases fit TRBD2. The CDR3 is made up of 16 amino acids. The V gene end was trimmed by 6 bases and the J gene end by 5 bases; junction bases not matched to a gene: 5. CDR3 sequence: CASSRLAGGVTGELFF. In nucleotides, the CDR3 is TGTGCCAGCAGCCGACTAGCGGGAGGGGTGACCGGGGAGCTGTTTTTT.

In this sample, this clonotype turned up a few times. The rearrangement links TRBV14 to TRBJ2-1; 11 positions agree with TRBD2. There are 18 residues in the CDR3. With 4 bases clipped from V and 0 bases from J, the junction kept 8 bases outside the gene matches. Germline CDR1 is SGHDN and CDR2 is FVKESK. The chain's CDR3 is CASSPGTSGRSSYNEQFF. The CDR3 nucleotides read TGTGCCAGCAGCCCCGGGACTAGCGGTCGCAGCTCCTACAATGAGCAGTTCTTC.

The chain carries TRBV20-1 and TRBJ1-1; no clear D gene. This CDR3 region has 12 residues. V lost 1 base and J lost 1, with 4 bases in between. CDR1 is DFQATT and CDR2 is SNEGSKA in the germline V gene (reference sequence). The CDR3 protein is CSARAWNTEAFF. CDR3 coding DNA: TGCAGTGCTAGAGCTTGGAACACTGAAGCTTTCTTT.

This clonotype was seen only a few times. The CDR3 here is CASRRQGTYEQYF. CDR3 in DNA: TGTGCCAGCAGGAGACAGGGCACCTACGAGCAGTACTTC. This chain connects TRBV14 to TRBJ2-7, with 7 bases fitting TRBD1. V trimming: 6 bases; J trimming: 2 bases; junction bases outside the gene matches: 4. Germline CDR1 reads SGHDN; CDR2 reads FVKESK. The CDR3 runs 13 residues.

The sample holds many counts of this clonotype. The V gene is TRBV15, the J gene TRBJ2-3; TRBD2 might be the D (5 bases). Per the germline V gene, CDR1 is LNHNV and CDR2 is YYDKDF (reference sequence). Trimming removed 2 bases at V and 1 base at J, with 10 bases between. The length of the CDR3 is 15 residues. The CDR3, as DNA: TGTGCCACCAGCAGATATAAGGAGGGCACAGATACGCAGTATTTT. Its translation: CATSRYKEGTDTQYF.

This clonotype was found many times. The chain joins TRBV4-2 to TRBJ2-2; tentative D call: TRBD1 (6 bases). The CDR3 is 17 amino acids. The germline CDR1 and CDR2 sequences are LGHNA and YNFKEQ. V was trimmed by 1 base and J by 2 bases, leaving 14 bases between them. DNA of the CDR3: TGTGCCAGCAGCCAAGGAATTGTGGACAGTAACACCGGGGAGCTGTTTTTT. This gives the protein CASSQGIVDSNTGELFF.

This clonotype came up many times. This chain uses TRBV10-1 with TRBJ2-5; 9 nucleotides align to TRBD2. The V gene's germline CDR1 is WNHNN and CDR2 SYGVQD (reference sequence). V shed 5 bases, J shed 5 bases, and the junction held 6 bases outside the gene matches. This CDR3 has 14 amino acids. CDR3 bases: TGCGCCAGCAGTCTTAGCGGGAGAAGGGAGACCCAGTACTTC. Protein product: CASSLSGRRETQYF.

In this sample, this clonotype turned up many times. V is TRBV5-1 and J is TRBJ2-1; 13 nucleotides agree with TRBD2. CDR3 length: 17 amino acids. In germline, CDR1 is SGHRS, CDR2 YFSETQ. Trimming cost V 0 bases and J 6 bases; bases outside gene matches: 6. CDR3 sequence: CASSLATSGRAPNEQFF. CDR3 in DNA: TGCGCCAGCAGCTTGGCAACTAGCGGGAGGGCCCCCAATGAGCAGTTCTTC.

In its sample, this clonotype was seen many times. The chain carries TRBV12-3 or TRBV12-4 and TRBJ1-5; tentative D call: TRBD1 (6 bases). CDR3 size: 15 residues. V gave up 4 bases and J gave up 5 bases, with 15 bases separating them. The CDR3 bases are TGTGCCAGCAGTTCCCTACAGGGCCGGGATCAGCCCCAGCATTTT. Protein product: CASSSLQGRDQPQHF.

Ten or more counts support this clonotype. This chain joins TRBV11-2 and TRBJ2-4; 7 nucleotides match TRBD2. CDR3 length: 14 amino acids. From germline, CDR1 is SGHAT and CDR2 FQNNGV. With 4 bases clipped from V and 5 bases from J, the junction kept 5 bases outside the gene matches. In DNA, the CDR3 is TGTGCCAGCAGCTCAGGGACTACTCAAAACATTCAGTACTTC. This encodes CASSSGTTQNIQYF.

This clonotype has ten or more counts. This sequence joins TRBV5-4 and TRBJ2-2, with unresolved D. The V and J ends lost 4 bases and 3 bases respectively, with 7 bases between them. There are 13 residues in the CDR3. Germline CDR1 and CDR2: SGHNT and YYREEE (reference sequence). The CDR3 nucleotides are TGTGCCAGCAGCCTTCAGTACACCGGGGAGCTGTTTTTT. Translating it yields CASSLQYTGELFF.

This clonotype was observed at least ten times. The V gene is TRBV7-2, the J gene TRBJ2-1; 10 bases agree with TRBD2. Germline loops: CDR1 SGHTA, CDR2 FQGNSA. J gave up 3 bases and V 10 bases, and 3 bases lay outside the gene matches. The CDR3 consists of 13 residues. The CDR3 protein is CATTSGDYNEQFF. The CDR3 DNA reads as TGTGCCACCACTAGCGGGGACTACAATGAGCAGTTCTTC.